The clone carrying this TCR beta chain was seen repeatedly, ten times or more. Antigen unknown. These data are taken from a study of neurological immune-mediated disorders. The cDNA was generated through 5'RACE incorporating 10-nucleotide random UMIs. TCRdb itself ran the 5' RACE reads through MiXCR, one entry per CDR3 protein. The sample holds some 41,000 distinct CDR3 sequences, about 14% seen once. Findings of the study overall: HTLV-1-associated myelopathy ranked highest for TCR clonal expansion and multiple sclerosis lowest, beneath healthy controls.

Trimming stripped 0 bases from V and 4 bases from J, with 11 bases between. Germline lookup yields CDR1 WSHSY and CDR2 SAAADI. The length of the CDR3 is 15 residues. Material for sequencing was CD4+ T cells from blood. This TCR was sampled from a woman aged 55 to 70 with HTLV-1-associated myelopathy (HAM/TSP). The chain is built from TRBV10-2 and TRBJ2-3; maybe TRBD1 (5 bases). This CDR3 is CASSESAGPPDTQYF. The DNA for the CDR3 is TGCGCCAGCAGTGAGTCGGCAGGGCCCCCAGATACGCAGTATTTT.